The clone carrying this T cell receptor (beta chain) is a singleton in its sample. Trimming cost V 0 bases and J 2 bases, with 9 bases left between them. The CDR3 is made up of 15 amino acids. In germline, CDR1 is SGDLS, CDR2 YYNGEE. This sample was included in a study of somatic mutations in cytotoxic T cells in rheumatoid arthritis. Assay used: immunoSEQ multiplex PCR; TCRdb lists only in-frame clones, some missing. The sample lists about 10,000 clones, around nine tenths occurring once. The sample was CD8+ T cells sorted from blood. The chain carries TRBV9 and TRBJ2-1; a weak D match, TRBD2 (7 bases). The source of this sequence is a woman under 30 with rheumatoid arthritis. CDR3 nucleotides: TGTGCCAGCAGCGTAGCGGGGGGCCCCTACAATGAGCAGTTCTTC. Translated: CASSVAGGPYNEQFF.